This TCR beta chain comes out of a study of Graves' ophthalmopathy and Graves' hyperthyroidism (dated by TCRdb to about 2018). Study-wide context: Peripheral blood samples were taken at the time of initial diagnosis, before any treatment was given. To explore V-J signatures that distinguish ophthalmopathy from hyperthyroidism, a discovery set of about a hundred patients was enrolled, made up of 43 with ophthalmopathy and some 60 with stable hyperthyroidism. In total, around 140 blood samples were TCR-sequenced: 43 ophthalmopathy, some 72 hyperthyroidism and about 17 hyperthyroidism-to-ophthalmopathy patients. To tell Graves' ophthalmopathy apart from Graves' hyperthyroidism, and to predict which patients would progress to ophthalmopathy, the study relied on TCR beta repertoire signatures. Following sampling, methimazole starting at 30 mg daily was administered to hyperthyroidism patients, and high-dose intravenous methylprednisolone was administered to ophthalmopathy patients. For independent validation, a separate cohort was made up of fewer than 20 hyperthyroidism patients plus 17 patients who later progressed from hyperthyroidism to ophthalmopathy. In roughly 6 hyperthyroidism patients, T-cell repertoires of thyroid tissue and blood were compared. For training and testing, the roughly 97 patients in the discovery cohort were randomly divided in a 7:3 ratio. General findings and caveats noted by the study authors: No statistical method was used to predetermine the sample size, and group allocation was not hidden from the investigators. In cross-validation, the 13-signature model distinguished ophthalmopathy from stable hyperthyroidism with almost 90% sensitivity and around 81% specificity, and in the test set the corresponding values were roughly 80% and 75%. In validation, the model predicted ophthalmopathy progression with about 70% sensitivity and around 72% specificity; eleven to twelve predicted patients were CT-confirmed with GO in a median of 6.5 months. Most of the expanded thyroid clonotypes with a frequency above 0.001 were also detected in blood, and it was suggested that the thyroid immune response may be reflected by blood repertoires.

V is pared back by 5 bases and J by 3 bases, with 7 bases lying between the germline termini. The CDR3 spans 12 residues, from the cysteine through the phenylalanine. CDR3 DNA only is kept here, 36 bases in frame from base 1. For CDR1 and CDR2, the germline V gene lists MNHEY and SVGAGI. For repertoire sequencing, the TCR beta CDR3 regions were amplified from RNA transcripts. The first round was an RT-PCR using HTBI primers with the Qiagen OneStep RT-PCR kit, and this first round was followed by a second-round multiplex PCR, then size selection and purification. Sequencing of the libraries was carried out on an Illumina HiSeq2000 in paired-end mode with 100 bp reads. As for the authors' bioinformatics: SOAPnuke was used to process the reads, removing any read that contained adapters or uncalled bases, had a mean Phred below 15, or lacked an exact match to the constant primer or identifier. COPE v1.2.5 was used to merge high-quality paired reads. Each unique nucleotide sequence was treated as a clonotype, and MiTCR v1.1 was used to align the clonotypes to the IMGT TRB V, D and J references. Only V-J combinations with frequency above 0.0001 were analysed, covering around 99% of repertoires. For each V-J combination, a TCR clonal expansion and chaos score was defined as the ratio of F50 clonal expansion to chaos observed in the TCRdist matrix. Welch's t-statistics and random forest were used to narrow the features down to more than 10 V-J combinations, which were then fed into a naive Bayes classifier. The Morisita-Horn index was used to measure how similar the thyroid and blood repertoires were. Using fastp at Q25 and MiXCR, TCRdb reprocessed the public reads and kept productive beta chains. All rows with the same CDR3 protein become a single entry with the most common DNA and genes. It is TCRdb's table, rather than the study itself, that gives the V and J calls and clone size. Counted in this sample were 200,000 to 250,000 distinct CDR3 sequences; about a fifth of them appeared once. The ten largest clones take up around 40% of the sample.

Ophthalmopathy patients had moderately to severely active disease, Clinical Activity Score of at least 3, NOSPECS grade of at least 4, and disease duration under 3 months. Anyone with other autoimmune diseases, uncontrolled infections, pregnancy or lactation was excluded from the study. Clinical symptoms, serum thyroxine, TRAb, thyroid ultrasound and orbital computed tomography formed the basis of the diagnosis. Ficoll-Paque density gradient centrifugation was used to isolate PBMCs from 9.5 to 10 ml of fresh peripheral blood. Trizol reagent was used to extract the total RNA, and its quality was then checked on an Agilent 2100 Bioanalyzer. This clonotype was counted ten times or more. No antigen is known for it. It has no much larger one-base neighbor in the sample; base qualities were not kept.

This TCR derives from a woman aged 50 to 60 with Graves' ophthalmopathy. Donor details come from another sample of the same person, matched by shared clones. The sequenced sample consisted of peripheral blood. The V gene is TRBV6-5 and the J gene is TRBJ1-1, with TRBD1 as a weak D call on 5 bases. CDR3 protein: CASSRGDTEAFF. The DNA reads TGTGCCAGCAGTAGGGGTGACACTGAAGCTTTCTTT.